This TCR beta chain originates from a study of long-term antiretroviral therapy in people with HIV. Study as a whole: Earliest sampling preceded the 2015 immediate-ART recommendation by about a decade.

The libraries were made with immunoSEQ v3.0 at survey level. Sequencing had a target that covered about 40,000-55,000 T-cell genomes per sample. Here immunoSEQ multiplex PCR was the method, and the copy in TCRdb shows in-frame clones only, minus some. Here the sample spans about 21,000 clones, 60% to 80% being singletons. The CDR3 spans 13 residues. With 2 bases clipped from V and 6 bases from J, the junction kept 1 base outside the gene matches. The V gene's germline CDR1 is MNHEY and CDR2 SVGAGI. About this clone: Its cognate antigen is unknown.

Study-level findings and limits: Diversity increased after ART yet remained lower than in transplant donor controls. Control repertoires displayed wider CDR3 length ranges than the HIV repertoires.

The TCR was taken from a woman aged 40 to 49 with HIV. Sample: unsorted PBMCs, taken around 1.8 years before starting antiretroviral therapy. The chain employs TRBV6-5 and TRBJ1-2; 9 nucleotides line up with TRBD1. The CDR3 loop reads CASSYDRGDGYTF. CDR3 sequence (DNA): TGTGCCAGCAGTTACGACAGGGGGGATGGCTACACCTTC.